The next 25 T cell receptor beta chains were all read from a single sample in a study of cytomegalovirus exposure and HLA in healthy donors. The primer mix had 60 Vbeta and 13 Jbeta primers. Libraries were prepared by immunoSEQ multiplex PCR; TCRdb keeps only in-frame clonotypes and omits some of them. The repertoire includes 150,000 to 200,000 clones, roughly four fifths of them detected once, and about 13% sits in the top ten. Sequenced sample: PBMCs. These receptor sequences come from a woman aged 45-59 years in good health and CMV-seronegative.

The rearrangement joins TRBV5-6 to TRBJ1-1, with 9 bases matching TRBD1. V was clipped by 1 base and J by 4 bases; unmatched bases: 2. The CDR3 covers 14 residues. Germline values: CDR1 SGHDT, CDR2 YYEEEE. The DNA for the CDR3 is TGTGCCAGCAGCTTGCCGACAGGGGGCACTGAAGCTTTCTTT. Its translation: CASSLPTGGTEAFF.

The chain recombines TRBV18 with TRBJ2-7; possibly TRBD1 for D (6 bases). The CDR3 totals 14 residues. Deletions cut 6 bases from V and 0 bases from J, with 12 bases between. The germline CDR1 and CDR2 sequences are KGHSH and LQKENI. The CDR3 reads CASSRTVGSYEQYF. The CDR3 DNA is TGTGCCAGCTCCCGGACAGTTGGCTCCTACGAGCAGTACTTC. The full variable domain, its missing parts supplied by reference TRBV18 and TRBJ2-7, is NAGVMQNPRHLVRRRGQEARLRCSPMKGHSHVYWYRQLPEEGLKFMVYLQKENIIDESGMPKERFSAEFPKEGPSILRIQQVVRGDSAAYFCASSRTVGSYEQYFGPGTRLTVT.

This chain connects TRBV6-5 to TRBJ2-7, with D possibly matching TRBD1 (6 bases). Germline loops: CDR1 MNHEY, CDR2 SVGAGI. The CDR3 extends over 15 amino acids. Trimming stripped 0 bases from V and 3 bases from J, with 12 bases between. The CDR3 reads CASSYSNRVVYEQYF. CDR3 bases: TGTGCCAGCAGTTACTCGAACAGGGTGGTCTACGAGCAGTACTTC.

CDR3 sequence (DNA): TGTGCCAGCAGCTTAACAGGGGGGTCAGATACGCAGTATTTT. Translation gives CASSLTGGSDTQYF. The genes are TRBV7-9 and TRBJ2-3, with 8 bases matching TRBD1. Germline CDR1 and CDR2: SEHNR and FQNEAQ (reference sequence). The CDR3 extends over 14 amino acids. V gave up 2 bases and J gave up 4 bases; unmatched junction bases: 2.

In its sample, this clone was seen once. This sequence joins TRBV19 and TRBJ2-5; weak D call: TRBD1 (6 bases). Trimming shortened V by 4 bases and J by 5 bases, and 17 bases separated the two germline ends. Germline lookup yields CDR1 LNHDA and CDR2 SQIVND (reference sequence). The CDR3 runs to 15 residues. Here the CDR3 reads CASSTPRGGRETQYF. CDR3 coding DNA: TGTGCCAGTAGTACCCCTAGAGGGGGACGGGAGACCCAGTACTTC.

This clone has just one count. The chain is built from TRBV5-4 and TRBJ1-3; no clear D gene. The length of the CDR3 is 14 residues. Trimming pared 0 bases from V and 5 bases from J, leaving 9 bases between. CDR1 is SGHNT, CDR2 YYREEE, per germline (reference sequence). The CDR3 is CASSLDSSRNTIYF. Written as DNA, the CDR3 is TGTGCCAGCAGCTTGGACAGTTCTAGAAACACCATATATTTT.

There are a few counts of this clone. The chain combines TRBV19 with TRBJ1-1, with TRBD1 matching over 10 bases. V dropped 5 bases and J dropped 0; count of bases not matched to a gene: 3. CDR1 LNHDA and CDR2 SQIVND come from the germline V gene (reference sequence). The length of the CDR3 is 15 residues. The CDR3 here is CASSVGQGMNTEAFF. The CDR3 DNA reads TGTGCCAGTAGTGTGGGACAGGGGATGAACACTGAAGCTTTCTTT. The full variable domain, its missing parts supplied by reference TRBV19 and TRBJ1-1, is DGGITQSPKYLFRKEGQNVTLSCEQNLNHDAMYWYRQDPGQGLRLIYYSQIVNDFQKGDIAEGYSVSREKKESFPLTVTSAQKNPTAFYLCASSVGQGMNTEAFFGQGTRLTVV.

This chain links TRBV6-5 with TRBJ2-3; 9 bases match TRBD2. This CDR3 has 14 residues. Losses at the gene ends were 7 bases for V and 5 bases for J; bases not matched to a gene: 7. Looked up from germline, CDR1 is MNHEY and CDR2 is SVGAGI. CDR3 residues: CASKISGSQDTQYF. The CDR3 DNA reads TGTGCCAGCAAAATTAGCGGGAGCCAAGATACGCAGTATTTT.

In this sample, this clone turned up a few times. The chain employs TRBV5-6 and TRBJ1-4; D is undetermined. V was shortened by 1 base and J by 8 bases, with 15 bases between the two germline ends. The CDR3 is 15 amino acids. Germline CDR1 SGHDT, CDR2 YYEEEE. DNA for the CDR3: TGTGCCAGCAGCTTGAAATTCTCCGGAGCGGAAAAACTGTTTTTT. Translation gives CASSLKFSGAEKLFF.

This clone was found once. The chain is built from TRBV19 and TRBJ1-5; a weak D match, TRBD1 (6 bases). The CDR3 length is 14 residues. Germline V gene sequence: CDR1 LNHDA, CDR2 SQIVND (reference sequence). Trimming removed 7 bases at V and 1 base at J, with 11 bases between. CDR3 DNA sequence: TGTGCCAGTAACGAGGGGGGGAGCAATCAGCCCCAGCATTTT. This codes for CASNEGGSNQPQHF.

The V call is TRBV19, the J call TRBJ2-5; TRBD1 matches at 8 bases. V lost 5 bases to trimming and J lost 4 bases; unmatched junction nucleotides: 6. CDR1 is LNHDA, CDR2 SQIVND, per germline (reference sequence). The CDR3 is 14 residues long. CDR3 loop: CASSQQGARETQYF. The CDR3 DNA follows: TGTGCCAGTAGTCAGCAGGGGGCGCGAGAGACCCAGTACTTC. Full variable domain (rest looked up from reference TRBV19 and TRBJ2-5): DGGITQSPKYLFRKEGQNVTLSCEQNLNHDAMYWYRQDPGQGLRLIYYSQIVNDFQKGDIAEGYSVSREKKESFPLTVTSAQKNPTAFYLCASSQQGARETQYFGPGTRLLVL.

This chain joins TRBV9 and TRBJ2-3; 10 nucleotides agree with TRBD1. CDR1 is SGDLS and CDR2 is YYNGEE in the germline V gene. The CDR3 spans 15 residues. The junction had 6 bases not matched to a gene; V was cut back by 2 bases and J by 6 bases. The CDR3 protein is CASSVGTGDVDTQYF. In DNA, the CDR3 is TGTGCCAGCAGCGTCGGGACAGGGGACGTGGATACGCAGTATTTT.

The J gene is TRBJ2-3, the V gene TRBV6-6, with D unclear. The germline V gene has CDR1 MNHNY and CDR2 SVGAGI (reference sequence). The CDR3 runs to 13 residues. Deletions cut 4 bases from V and 1 base from J, with 6 bases between. The CDR3 loop is CASSFPGTDTQYF. In DNA, the CDR3 is TGTGCCAGCAGTTTTCCCGGCACAGATACGCAGTATTTT.

This rearrangement joins TRBV4-2 to TRBJ2-5, with 10 bases aligning to TRBD2. CDR1 is LGHNA, CDR2 YNFKEQ, per germline. The CDR3 has 16 amino acids. The junction had 4 bases not matched to a gene; V was cut back by 0 bases and J by 3 bases. CDR3 in DNA: TGTGCCAGCAGCCAAGATTACCTAGCGGGGGAAGAGACCCAGTACTTC. Protein sequence: CASSQDYLAGEETQYF.

This clone has a single count. This chain joins TRBV5-4 and TRBJ2-2, with no clear D. The CDR3 is 16 residues long. Germline CDR1 is SGHNT and CDR2 is YYREEE (reference sequence). V lost 0 bases and J lost 3, with 12 bases in between. In nucleotides, the CDR3 is TGTGCCAGCAGCTTGGAGACCCCGCAGGACACCGGGGAGCTGTTTTTT. It specifies CASSLETPQDTGELFF.

This clone was detected only a few times. The chain recombines TRBV7-3 with TRBJ2-7, with a tentative D call TRBD2 (5 bases). Germline loops: CDR1 SGHTA, CDR2 FQGTGA. The CDR3 sequence is 13 residues long. Between the trimmed V and J ends, which lost 2 bases and 6 bases, there was a span of 11 bases. CDR3 bases: TGTGCCAGCAGCTTAGGAGGAAGCGGCGAGCAGTACTTC. Translation gives CASSLGGSGEQYF.

The chain uses TRBV4-2 and TRBJ2-6, with TRBD2 matching 9 bases. This CDR3 comprises 20 residues. Germline V gene lookup returns CDR1 LGHNA and CDR2 YNFKEQ. The V gene end was trimmed by 0 bases and the J gene end by 4 bases; junction bases not matched to a gene: 13. The CDR3 protein is CASSQEPAGGPSGGANVLTF. Here the CDR3 DNA reads TGTGCCAGCAGCCAAGAACCGGCGGGAGGGCCGTCGGGAGGGGCCAACGTCCTGACTTTC.

This clone came up once. J is TRBJ2-2 and V is TRBV19; 7 nucleotides agree with TRBD1. Germline V gene sequence: CDR1 LNHDA, CDR2 SQIVND (reference sequence). The CDR3 contains 15 residues. The J segment lost 1 base and the V segment lost 9 bases, leaving 8 bases of the junction unmatched. CDR3 sequence (DNA): TGTGCCAGCCAGAGGGGGCCTGTGAACACCGGGGAGCTGTTTTTT. Translation gives CASQRGPVNTGELFF.

This clone has a handful of counts. Other DNA sequences in the same sample also yield this CDR3. The chain links TRBV5-6 to TRBJ1-5, with D possibly being TRBD1 (6 bases). The CDR3 is made up of 14 amino acids. V dropped 0 bases and J dropped 2 bases, with 6 bases sitting between them. CDR1 and CDR2 from the germline V gene are SGHDT and YYEEEE. The CDR3 region is CASSLAGGNQPQHF. The DNA of the CDR3 is TGTGCCAGCAGCTTGGCAGGGGGCAATCAGCCCCAGCATTTT.

The chain employs TRBV6-5 and TRBJ1-2; TRBD1 agrees at 8 bases. Germline assignment: CDR1 MNHEY and CDR2 SVGAGI. This CDR3 has 14 amino acids. Trimming took 3 bases from V and 4 from J; bases not matched to a gene: 4. The CDR3 DNA is TGTGCCAGCAGTTATTCAGGGGGCGGCTATGGCTACACCTTC. This translates into CASSYSGGGYGYTF.

This chain links TRBV7-9 with TRBJ1-4; D call uncertain. This CDR3 has 13 amino acids. Germline lookup yields CDR1 SEHNR and CDR2 FQNEAQ (reference sequence). Deletions cut 3 bases from V and 5 bases from J, with 7 bases between. The CDR3 is CASSFAGNEKLFF. The CDR3, as DNA: TGTGCCAGCAGCTTTGCCGGGAATGAAAAACTGTTTTTT. The entire variable domain, with the rest obtained from reference TRBV7-9 and TRBJ1-4, is as follows: DTGVSQNPRHKITKRGQNVTFRCDPISEHNRLYWYRQTLGQGPEFLTYFQNEAQLEKSRLLSDRFSAERPKGSFSTLEIQRTEQGDSAMYLCASSFAGNEKLFFGSGTQLSVL.

This rearrangement joins TRBV19 to TRBJ2-3; tentatively, D is TRBD2 (6 bases). CDR1 is LNHDA, CDR2 SQIVND, per germline (reference sequence). V was cut by 6 bases and J by 2 bases, with 15 bases left in between. This CDR3 has 15 residues. Here the CDR3 reads CASRGLAETTDTQYF. The CDR3 DNA reads TGTGCCAGTAGGGGGTTAGCGGAGACCACAGATACGCAGTATTTT.

This clone came up a few times. This sequence joins TRBV7-2 and TRBJ2-7; TRBD1 aligns across 7 bases. CDR3 length equals 15 residues. Losses at the gene ends were 5 bases for V and 3 bases for J; bases not matched to a gene: 10. The germline gives CDR1 SGHTA, CDR2 FQGNSA. CDR3 amino acids: CASSPRTGLIYEQYF. Written as DNA, the CDR3 is TGTGCCAGCAGCCCTCGGACAGGACTTATCTACGAGCAGTACTTC.

CDR3 DNA: TGTGCCAGCAGCGTGGATGCCGGGACAGTAGTCCACTACGAGCAGTACTTC. Translated, it gives CASSVDAGTVVHYEQYF. This chain connects TRBV7-2 to TRBJ2-7; 7 nucleotides agree with TRBD1. This CDR3 contains 17 residues. Trimming removed 5 bases from V and 3 bases from J; junction bases left unmatched: 16. Germline V CDR1 and CDR2: SGHTA, FQGNSA.

This clone was observed a few times. CDR3 bases: TGTGCCAGTAGTGCCACGGGACAGGGGGACGGTCAGCCCCAGCATTTT. Its translation: CASSATGQGDGQPQHF. The chain is built from TRBV19 and TRBJ1-5; 11 nucleotides agree with TRBD1. CDR1 LNHDA and CDR2 SQIVND come from the germline V gene (reference sequence). The CDR3 runs to 16 residues. V lost 5 bases, J lost 6 bases, and 9 bases stayed unmatched.